This is a list of T cell receptor beta chains from one sample in a study of cytomegalovirus exposure and HLA in healthy donors. Profiling relied on immunoSEQ multiplex PCR, and the TCRdb table lists in-frame clones only, not all of them. The repertoire holds around 44,000 clones, with approximately 86% as singletons. The sample taken for sequencing was PBMCs. The receptors here all came from a woman in her 40s in good health and CMV-seropositive. CDR3s include the opening cysteine and the closing phenylalanine or tryptophan. Each record gives: J gene, V gene, CDR3 protein.

j_call: TRBJ1-2
v_call: TRBV28
cdr3_aa: CASSLRQVNYGYTF

j_call: TRBJ2-7
v_call: TRBV28
cdr3_aa: CASTLRDRDSLYEQYF

j_call: TRBJ1-4
v_call: TRBV7-8
cdr3_aa: CASSLEGRGPGHEKLFF

j_call: TRBJ2-5
v_call: TRBV27
cdr3_aa: CASSLMRSGQGHKAQYF

j_call: TRBJ1-4
v_call: TRBV5-8
cdr3_aa: CAPAASTNEKLFF

j_call: TRBJ2-1
v_call: TRBV19
cdr3_aa: CASSPSRAGSYNEQFF

j_call: TRBJ2-6
v_call: TRBV28
cdr3_aa: CASSDPGVGVLTF

j_call: TRBJ2-2
v_call: TRBV9
cdr3_aa: CASSVVIGNGELFF

j_call: TRBJ2-7
v_call: TRBV6-1
cdr3_aa: CASSDQALATGSEQYF

j_call: TRBJ2-2
v_call: TRBV9
cdr3_aa: CASSVTRSGGELFF

j_call: TRBJ1-1
v_call: TRBV7-2
cdr3_aa: CASSATGGAWVAFF

j_call: TRBJ2-5
v_call: TRBV28
cdr3_aa: CASSFPGTGEGTQYF

j_call: TRBJ2-3
v_call: TRBV19
cdr3_aa: CASSSRRLTDTQYF

j_call: TRBJ2-2
v_call: TRBV19
cdr3_aa: CATQAVAGNTGELFF

j_call: TRBJ2-5
v_call: TRBV7-2
cdr3_aa: CASSSSGGALETQYF

j_call: TRBJ2-1
v_call: TRBV14
cdr3_aa: CATSHGGPTYNEQFF

j_call: TRBJ2-7
v_call: TRBV18
cdr3_aa: CASSPPLQDYEQYF

j_call: TRBJ1-5
v_call: TRBV7-2
cdr3_aa: CASSPPYSNQPQHF

j_call: TRBJ1-1
v_call: TRBV18
cdr3_aa: CASLQGRGTEAFF

j_call: TRBJ2-7
v_call: TRBV9
cdr3_aa: CASSVETMGQQYF

j_call: TRBJ1-1
v_call: TRBV25-1
cdr3_aa: CASRDTVRNTEAFF